This T cell receptor beta chain was sequenced for a study of regulatory T cells in long-lasting Graves disease. Whole-study results and caveats: Whereas new patients shared 870 or so public clonotypes, persistent patients shared more, at 2,741.

A note on this clonotype: What it binds is not known.

Construction of TCR beta libraries relied on iRepertoire HTBI primers and on Arm-PCR targeting CDR3 regions. TCRdb fed the multiplex PCR reads into MiXCR, producing one record per CDR3 protein. Among 700,000 or so distinct CDR3 sequences listed, around 30% were seen once. The CDR3 runs to 15 residues. Germline CDR1 and CDR2: SGHTA and FQGNSA. Trimming removed 2 bases at V and 5 bases at J, with 15 bases between. Time point reported: persistent/refractory GD, antithyroid drugs over 5 years with positive TRAb. RNA from PBMCs was the source of the TCR library. Tubes containing EDTA received about 9.7 milliliters of drawn peripheral blood.

This clonotype was obtained from a female donor with Graves disease. Here the sequenced sample was peripheral blood mononuclear cells (PBMCs), taken when the disease was refractory, from a patient treated with antithyroid drugs. The chain links TRBV7-2 to TRBJ1-1; weak D call: TRBD1 (5 bases). As DNA, the CDR3 is TGTGCCAGCAGCTTACTCCTTGCGGGGCTAACTGAAGCTTTCTTT. This sequence encodes CASSLLLAGLTEAFF. The full variable domain, completed using reference TRBV7-2 and TRBJ1-1, is GAGVSQSPSNKVTEKGKDVELRCDPISGHTALYWYRQSLGQGLEFLIYFQGNSAPDKSGLPSDRFSAERTGGSVSTLTIQRTQQEDSAVYLCASSLLLAGLTEAFFGQGTRLTVV.